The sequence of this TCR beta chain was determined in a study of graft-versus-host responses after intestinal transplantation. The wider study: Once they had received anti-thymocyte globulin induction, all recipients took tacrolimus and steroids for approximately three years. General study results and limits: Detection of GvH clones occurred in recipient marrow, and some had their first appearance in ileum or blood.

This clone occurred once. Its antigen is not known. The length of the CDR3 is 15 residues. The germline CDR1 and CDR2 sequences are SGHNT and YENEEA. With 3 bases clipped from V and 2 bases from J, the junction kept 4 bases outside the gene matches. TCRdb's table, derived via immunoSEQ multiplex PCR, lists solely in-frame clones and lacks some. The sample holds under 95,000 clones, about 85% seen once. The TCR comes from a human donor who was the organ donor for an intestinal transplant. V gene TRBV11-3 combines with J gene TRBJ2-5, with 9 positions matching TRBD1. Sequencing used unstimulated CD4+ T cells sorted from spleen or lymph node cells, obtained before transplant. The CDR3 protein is CASSLGQGPQETQYF. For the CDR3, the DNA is TGTGCCAGCAGCTTGGGACAGGGACCTCAAGAGACCCAGTACTTC.